One T cell receptor beta chain is described in this entry. This clonotype has at least ten counts. The antigen it recognizes is unknown. Per-base qualities were not stored, and no clone one base away is much larger. The CDR3 contains 11 residues, cysteine and phenylalanine counted. Of the read, only the CDR3 DNA is kept; its 33 bases are in frame from base 1. V and J are trimmed by 2 bases and 11 bases, and the gene matches miss 5 bases of the junction. CDR1 and CDR2, per the germline V gene (reference sequence), are DFQATT and SNEGSKA. The sample comes from a study of Graves' ophthalmopathy and Graves' hyperthyroidism listed by TCRdb under 2018. The study in broad terms: Peripheral blood was collected at initial diagnosis, prior to any treatment. The study used signatures of the TCR beta repertoire to tell Graves' ophthalmopathy apart from Graves' hyperthyroidism and to predict which patients would progress to ophthalmopathy. In total, 135 blood samples were TCR-sequenced: some 43 ophthalmopathy, 75 hyperthyroidism and roughly 17 hyperthyroidism-to-ophthalmopathy patients. To explore V-J signatures that separate ophthalmopathy from hyperthyroidism, a discovery set of more than 95 patients was enrolled, consisting of 40 to 45 with ophthalmopathy and about 60 with stable hyperthyroidism. An independent validation cohort comprised 18 hyperthyroidism patients and 17 patients who later progressed from hyperthyroidism to ophthalmopathy. In roughly 6 hyperthyroidism patients, T-cell repertoires of thyroid tissue and blood were compared. Following sample collection, hyperthyroidism patients were given methimazole at a starting dose of 30 mg daily, and ophthalmopathy patients were given high-dose intravenous methylprednisolone.

TCR beta CDR3 regions were amplified from RNA transcripts for repertoire sequencing. HTBI primers and the Qiagen OneStep RT-PCR kit were used in a first-round RT-PCR, which was followed by a second-round multiplex PCR, size selection and purification. Libraries were sequenced paired-end with 100 bp reads on an Illumina HiSeq2000. Per the original workflow: Reads were processed with SOAPnuke, discarding reads with adapters, uncalled bases, mean Phred below 15, or no exact constant-primer or identifier match. COPE v1.2.5 was used to merge the high-quality paired reads. Clonotypes were defined as unique nucleotide sequences and were aligned to IMGT TRB V, D and J references using MiTCR v1.1. Analysis was restricted to V-J combinations with a frequency above 0.0001, which covered about 99% of repertoires. For each V-J combination, a TCR clonal expansion and chaos score was defined as F50 clonal expansion divided by the chaos observed in the TCRdist matrix. Welch's t-statistics and random forest were used to reduce features to about a dozen V-J combinations, which were fed into a naive Bayes classifier. The similarity between thyroid and blood repertoires was quantified using the Morisita-Horn index. Through fastp at Q25 and MiXCR, TCRdb rebuilt clones from the public reads, retaining in-frame beta chains. Rows matching on CDR3 protein sequence are summarized as one entry with the most common DNA and genes. None of the V and J calls come from the authors' own analysis; TCRdb made them. The sample table holds hundreds of thousands of distinct CDR3 sequences, of which about 41% were seen once. The ten largest clones add up to about 3.3% of the sample.

The ophthalmopathy patients had moderately to severely active disease, with a Clinical Activity Score of 3 or higher, a NOSPECS grade of 4 or higher, and a disease duration of less than 3 months. Patients with other autoimmune diseases, uncontrolled infections, pregnancy or lactation were excluded. Clinical symptoms, serum thyroxine, TRAb, thyroid ultrasound and orbital computed tomography were used for diagnosis. Using Ficoll-Paque density gradient centrifugation, PBMCs were isolated from about 10 ml of fresh peripheral blood. Total RNA was extracted using Trizol reagent, and RNA quality was checked on an Agilent 2100 Bioanalyzer. General study outcomes and caveats: Most expanded thyroid clonotypes with frequency above 0.001 were also detected in blood, suggesting blood repertoires may reflect the thyroid immune response. Ophthalmopathy was separated from stable hyperthyroidism by the 13-signature model with 85% to 90% sensitivity and around 81% specificity in cross-validation and with 80%/75% in the test set. No statistical method was used to set the sample size in advance, and the investigators knew which group each participant was assigned to. In validation, the model predicted ophthalmopathy progression with 55% to 71% sensitivity and about 73% specificity; some twelve predicted patients were CT-confirmed with GO in a median of approximately six months.

The sequence derives from an adult man with Graves' ophthalmopathy. The V and J genes are TRBV20-1 and TRBJ2-7; 8 middle bases align to TRBD1. Sequenced sample: peripheral blood. The DNA reads TGCAGTGCTAGATTAGGACAGGGAGAGTACTTC. It encodes CSARLGQGEYF.